These 31 T cell receptor beta chains came from one sample sequenced in a study of CD8+CD57+ T cells in acquired aplastic anemia. Investigators profiled TCR beta VDJ and CDR3 from genomic DNA template. TCRdb reprocessed the reads with MiXCR, giving one entry per CDR3 protein. The sample comprises 150,000 to 200,000 distinct CDR3 sequences, approximately 43% of which are singletons, and 0.85% to 1.3% rests with the top ten. Specimen: sorted CD4+, CD8+, or CD8+CD57+ T cells (not recorded which) from PBMCs. The source of these receptors is a human donor in good health.

The sample holds many counts of this clonotype. The V and J genes are TRBV7-6 and TRBJ2-7; D is undetermined. Per the germline V gene, CDR1 is SGHVS and CDR2 is FNYEAQ. The V end was cut by 5 bases, the J end by 4 bases, with 9 bases between. There are 12 residues in the CDR3. The CDR3 region has the DNA TGTGCCAGCAGCGGTCAGTCGTACGAGCAGTACTTC. Translating gives CASSGQSYEQYF.

The rearrangement uses TRBV10-3 and TRBJ1-2; TRBD1 aligns across 7 bases. The ends lost 4 bases at V and 1 base at J; junction bases unmatched: 6. From germline, CDR1 is ENHRY and CDR2 SYGVKD. The length of the CDR3 is 15 residues. The CDR3 sequence is CAISATGNFNYGYTF. CDR3 nucleotides: TGTGCCATCAGTGCGACAGGGAACTTTAACTATGGCTACACCTTC.

This clonotype was seen at least ten times. V and J are TRBV19 and TRBJ1-1, with a possible D match to TRBD1 (5 bases). Germline V gene sequence: CDR1 LNHDA, CDR2 SQIVND (reference sequence). The CDR3 is made up of 16 amino acids. V was clipped by 5 bases and J by 1 base, with 17 bases between them. In DNA form, the CDR3 reads TGTGCCAGTAGTCCCCGGGGAGGGGAGGGGAACACTGAAGCTTTCTTT. It yields the protein CASSPRGGEGNTEAFF.

This clonotype has only one observation. The rearrangement links TRBV10-1 to TRBJ1-2, with TRBD1 identical over 10 bases. The CDR3 is made up of 13 amino acids. Trimming took 3 bases from V and 10 from J; bases not matched to a gene: 5. The germline V gene has CDR1 WNHNN and CDR2 SYGVQD (reference sequence). This CDR3 reads CASSDRGTGVYTF. CDR3 in DNA: TGCGCCAGCAGTGACAGGGGGACAGGGGTCTACACCTTC.

This clonotype was counted ten times or more. V usage is TRBV6-1 and J usage is TRBJ1-2, with D unclear. This CDR3 is 12 amino acids long. Trimming took 6 bases from V and 2 from J, leaving 7 bases between them. Germline assignment: CDR1 MNHNS and CDR2 SASEGT. The CDR3 region has the DNA TGTGCCAGCAGGGAGCTCAACTATGGCTACACCTTC. As protein: CASRELNYGYTF.

This clonotype has ten or more counts. J is TRBJ1-2 and V is TRBV7-3; 11 bases map to TRBD1. Trimming took 6 bases from V and 7 from J; bases not matched to a gene: 7. Germline V gene sequence: CDR1 SGHTA, CDR2 FQGTGA. CDR3 length equals 14 residues. CDR3 protein: CASRPLGTGGGYTF. DNA of the CDR3: TGTGCCAGCAGACCCCTGGGGACAGGGGGTGGCTACACCTTC.

This chain joins TRBV5-6 and TRBJ2-7; 10 bases map to TRBD2. This CDR3 spans 14 amino acids. Looked up from germline, CDR1 is SGHDT and CDR2 is YYEEEE. After removal of 4 bases from V and 3 bases from J, the junction contained 4 bases not matched to a gene. CDR3 in DNA: TGTGCCAGCAGCAAACTAGCGGGGCGCTACGAGCAGTACTTC. This codes for CASSKLAGRYEQYF.

This chain connects TRBV27 to TRBJ1-5; 7 nucleotides agree with TRBD1. The trim removed 3 bases at V and 2 bases at J, leaving 16 bases unmatched. The CDR3 runs 19 residues. Germline CDR1 MNHEY, CDR2 SMNVEV (reference sequence). This CDR3 is CASSFLRDRVWVGNQPQHF. The CDR3 DNA follows: TGTGCCAGCAGTTTTCTCCGAGACAGGGTTTGGGTAGGCAATCAGCCCCAGCATTTT.

This clonotype occurred a few times. This chain joins TRBV7-9 and TRBJ1-6; D is unresolved. The CDR3 is 13 residues long. Trimming stripped 0 bases from V and 7 bases from J, with 4 bases between. Looked up from germline, CDR1 is SEHNR and CDR2 is FQNEAQ (reference sequence). This chain's CDR3 is CASSLAGNSPLHF. The CDR3 DNA reads as TGTGCCAGCAGCTTAGCAGGGAATTCACCCCTCCACTTT. Full variable domain (missing parts from reference TRBV7-9 and TRBJ1-6): DTGVSQNPRHKITKRGQNVTFRCDPISEHNRLYWYRQTLGQGPEFLTYFQNEAQLEKSRLLSDRFSAERPKGSFSTLEIQRTEQGDSAMYLCASSLAGNSPLHFGNGTRLTVT.

This clonotype was detected ten times or more. The V call is TRBV12-3 or TRBV12-4, the J call TRBJ2-1; the match to TRBD2 covers 7 bases. V dropped 6 bases and J dropped 0; count of bases not matched to a gene: 11. The CDR3 sequence is 17 residues long. The CDR3 sequence is CASRSASGQSSYNEQFF. CDR3 DNA: TGTGCCAGCAGGAGTGCTAGCGGTCAGAGCTCCTACAATGAGCAGTTCTTC.

There are many counts of this clonotype. The gene calls are TRBV9 and TRBJ2-3, with D possibly TRBD2 on 5 matching bases. V lost 3 bases, J lost 2 bases, and 16 bases lay in between. Germline CDR1 is SGDLS and CDR2 is YYNGEE. The CDR3 extends over 16 amino acids. CDR3 in amino acids: CASSDLGGGNTDTQYF. DNA of the CDR3: TGTGCCAGCAGCGACTTAGGTGGAGGTAACACAGATACGCAGTATTTT.

The chain has TRBV20-1 and TRBJ2-1; 11 nucleotides agree with TRBD2. The CDR3 consists of 17 residues. Trimming at V came to 1 base and at J to 0 bases, leaving 5 bases not matched to a gene. CDR1 and CDR2 (germline): DFQATT, SNEGSKA (reference sequence). The CDR3 nucleotides read TGCAGTGCTAGAGGGGGACTAGCGGTGAGCTCCTACAATGAGCAGTTCTTC. Translating it yields CSARGGLAVSSYNEQFF.

The table lists this clonotype with many counts. J is TRBJ1-5 and V is TRBV7-2; D call uncertain. CDR3 length: 13 residues. Germline CDR1 is SGHTA and CDR2 is FQGNSA. V lost 2 bases and J 0 bases, leaving 2 bases between the germline ends. Written as DNA, the CDR3 is TGTGCCAGCAGCTTAAGTAGCAATCAGCCCCAGCATTTT. Encoded protein: CASSLSSNQPQHF.

This rearrangement joins TRBV29-1 to TRBJ1-2, with D uncertain. Germline lookup yields CDR1 SQVTM and CDR2 ANQGSEA. V was cut by 0 bases and J by 5 bases, with 16 bases left in between. This CDR3 spans 15 amino acids. CDR3 sequence reads: CSVEEIRPSRYGYTF. CDR3 sequence (DNA): TGCAGCGTTGAAGAGATCAGACCCTCTAGGTATGGCTACACCTTC. Filled out from reference TRBV29-1 and TRBJ1-2, the complete variable domain reads SAVISQKPSRDICQRGTSLTIQCQVDSQVTMMFWYRQQPGQSLTLIATANQGSEATYESGFVIDKFPISRPNLTFSTLTVSNMSPEDSSIYLCSVEEIRPSRYGYTFGSGTRLTVV.

This chain joins TRBV7-8 and TRBJ2-7; D uncertain. Trimming left V 5 bases short and J 2 bases short, with 13 bases between. There are 14 residues in the CDR3. Germline CDR1 reads SGHVS; CDR2 reads FQNEAQ. The CDR3 loop reads CASSQDPGPYEQYF. In nucleotides, the CDR3 is TGTGCCAGCAGCCAGGACCCAGGACCCTACGAGCAGTACTTC.

This chain uses TRBV13 with TRBJ2-1, with D perhaps TRBD1 (6 bases). Germline CDR1 is PRHDT and CDR2 is FYEKMQ (reference sequence). There are 19 residues in the CDR3. V was pared by 5 bases and J by 0 bases, with 23 bases between. Here the CDR3 DNA reads TGTGCCAGCAGCCTCGGACGGACAGAGGTAGTAAGCTCCTACAATGAGCAGTTCTTC. It translates to CASSLGRTEVVSSYNEQFF.

The chain employs TRBV3-1 and TRBJ2-7, with TRBD1 identical over 10 bases. CDR3 length equals 15 residues. With V trimmed by 4 bases and J by 5 bases, 8 bases remained unmatched. The germline gives CDR1 LGHDT, CDR2 YNNKEL (reference sequence). The CDR3 reads CASSLLSTGGHEQYF. The CDR3 nucleotides are TGTGCCAGCAGCCTCCTCTCGACAGGGGGCCACGAGCAGTACTTC.

This sequence joins TRBV7-9 and TRBJ1-2; D call uncertain. V shed 1 base and J shed 5 bases, with 8 bases lying between them. CDR1 SEHNR and CDR2 FQNEAQ come from the germline V gene (reference sequence). The CDR3 runs to 13 residues. The CDR3 loop reads CASSLGAGYGYTF. The CDR3 DNA sequence: TGTGCCAGCAGCTTAGGGGCGGGGTATGGCTACACCTTC.

This clonotype was recorded only once. The CDR3 nucleotides read TGTGCCAGCAGCCCCCGTGATAGCGGAAGAAACAATGAGCAGTTCTTC. Translated: CASSPRDSGRNNEQFF. This chain links TRBV11-1 with TRBJ2-1, with a weak D call TRBD2 (6 bases). The germline V and J ends were trimmed by 5 bases and 5 bases, with 19 bases remaining between them. The CDR3 extends over 16 amino acids. Germline lookup yields CDR1 SGHAT and CDR2 FQDESV (reference sequence). The entire variable domain, with the rest obtained from reference TRBV11-1 and TRBJ2-1, is as follows: EAEVAQSPRYKITEKSQAVAFWCDPISGHATLYWYRQILGQGPELLVQFQDESVVDDSQLPKDRFSAERLKGVDSTLKIQPAELGDSAMYLCASSPRDSGRNNEQFFGPGTRLTVL.

This clonotype came up many times. The rearrangement links TRBV7-2 to TRBJ1-6; D is possibly TRBD1 (6 bases). V gave up 5 bases and J gave up 7 bases, with 15 bases separating them. The germline V gene has CDR1 SGHTA and CDR2 FQGNSA. The CDR3 contains 15 residues. The CDR3 region has the DNA TGTGCCAGCAGCGCACAGGGCTTCGAAAATTCACCCCTCCACTTT. This gives the protein CASSAQGFENSPLHF.

This clonotype appeared many times. The chain carries TRBV12-3 or TRBV12-4 and TRBJ1-2, with D possibly matching TRBD1 (6 bases). The V end was cut by 2 bases, the J end by 6 bases, with 10 bases between. The CDR3 extends over 13 amino acids. CDR3 loop: CASSLSGHNGYTF. CDR3 sequence (DNA): TGTGCCAGCAGTTTATCGGGACACAATGGCTACACCTTC.

The rearrangement joins TRBV20-1 to TRBJ2-1; possible D gene TRBD1, 5 bases. Germline loops: CDR1 DFQATT, CDR2 SNEGSKA (reference sequence). The ends were cut back, 2 bases at V and 5 bases at J, with 19 bases in the middle. The CDR3 has 16 residues. For the CDR3, the DNA is TGCAGTGCTAGACCCAGGGCAAACTGGTATGACAATGAGCAGTTCTTC. As protein: CSARPRANWYDNEQFF.

This clonotype was picked up one time. J is TRBJ1-5 and V is TRBV19, with 7 bases matching TRBD1. This CDR3 is built from 15 residues. V was pared by 4 bases and J by 0 bases, with 3 bases of the junction left unmatched. Germline V lookup: CDR1 LNHDA, CDR2 SQIVND (reference sequence). CDR3 residues: CASSSGTASNQPQHF. The CDR3 nucleotides read TGTGCCAGTAGTAGCGGGACAGCTAGCAATCAGCCCCAGCATTTT.

The chain carries TRBV7-9 and TRBJ2-2, with D unresolved. Between the trimmed V and J ends, which lost 2 bases and 4 bases, there was a span of 8 bases. The length of the CDR3 is 14 residues. Germline V gene sequence: CDR1 SEHNR, CDR2 FQNEAQ (reference sequence). The DNA for the CDR3 is TGTGCCAGCAGCTTATCAGTTAGCACCGGGGAGCTGTTTTTT. Translated, it gives CASSLSVSTGELFF.

This clonotype has at least ten counts. The chain couples TRBV27 to TRBJ1-2; D possibly corresponds to TRBD1 (6 bases). Per the germline V gene, CDR1 is MNHEY and CDR2 is SMNVEV (reference sequence). V dropped 3 bases and J dropped 4 bases, with 12 bases sitting between them. The CDR3 is made up of 14 amino acids. The CDR3 here is CASSFRGGFYGYTF. For the CDR3, the DNA is TGTGCCAGCAGTTTTAGGGGGGGCTTCTATGGCTACACCTTC.

This clonotype was recorded many times. The chain has TRBV6-1 and TRBJ2-5, with D maybe TRBD1 (6 bases). The CDR3 extends over 14 amino acids. Per germline, CDR1 MNHNS and CDR2 SASEGT. Trimming shortened V by 6 bases and J by 9 bases, and 20 bases separated the two germline ends. This chain's CDR3 is CASSRGQPLGAQYF. The CDR3 DNA follows: TGTGCCAGCAGCCGTGGACAGCCCCTGGGGGCCCAGTACTTC.

The V and J genes are TRBV5-1 and TRBJ2-7; 7 positions agree with TRBD1. The germline gives CDR1 SGHRS, CDR2 YFSETQ. J was trimmed by 5 bases and V by 3 bases; bases with no gene match: 11. The CDR3 loop spans 15 amino acids. The CDR3 reads CASSSTGPRDDEQYF. The CDR3 nucleotides read TGCGCCAGCAGCTCGACAGGGCCCCGGGATGACGAGCAGTACTTC.

This clonotype showed up many times. The CDR3 spells CASSVSLQGLDTDTQYF. CDR3 nucleotides: TGTGCCAGCAGTGTATCCCTGCAGGGGCTGGACACAGATACGCAGTATTTT. The chain uses TRBV12-3 or TRBV12-4 and TRBJ2-3; tentative D call: TRBD1 (6 bases). This CDR3 spans 17 amino acids. Trimming left V 5 bases short and J 2 bases short, with 20 bases between.

The chain has TRBV15 and TRBJ1-5; D is unclear. The CDR3 sequence is 16 residues long. Trimming shortened V by 2 bases and J by 6 bases, and 17 bases separated the two germline ends. From germline, CDR1 is LNHNV and CDR2 YYDKDF (reference sequence). CDR3 nucleotide sequence: TGTGCCACCAGCAGACCCGTTCGGGAGTACAGTCAGCCCCAGCATTTT. Encoded protein: CATSRPVREYSQPQHF.

Of note for this clonotype: A much more abundant neighbour one base away suggests this may be a read error. The chain carries TRBV14 and TRBJ2-1; the match to TRBD2 covers 8 bases. CDR3 length: 16 residues. J lost 10 bases, V lost 3 bases, and 14 bases had no gene match. Germline V gene sequence: CDR1 SGHDN, CDR2 FVKESK. CDR3 amino acids: CASSQIGAGVSQEQFF. The CDR3 DNA reads as TGTGCCAGCAGCCAGATTGGAGCGGGAGTCTCACAGGAGCAGTTCTTC. Combining the CDR3 with reference TRBV14 and TRBJ2-1 gives the whole variable domain EAGVTQFPSHSVIEKGQTVTLRCDPISGHDNLYWYRRVMGKEIKFLLHFVKESKQDESGMPNNRFLAERTGGTYSTLKVQPAELEDSGVYFCASSQIGAGVSQEQFFGPGTRLTVL.

This rearrangement joins TRBV9 to TRBJ2-5; a weak D match, TRBD1 (5 bases). The CDR3 is made up of 17 amino acids. Trimming removed 0 bases at V and 4 bases at J, with 19 bases between. Germline CDR1 is SGDLS and CDR2 is YYNGEE. The CDR3 DNA follows: TGTGCCAGCAGCGTAGGCGTCGATGGGCAGGGAAGAGAGACCCAGTACTTC. This gives the protein CASSVGVDGQGRETQYF.